The 25 T cell receptor beta chains given below trace back to one sample, sequenced in a study of monozygotic twins with inflammatory bowel disease (dated by TCRdb to the late 2010s). Library method: 5' RACE. Sequencing instrument: Illumina HiSeq 2500. Reads reprocessed by TCRdb are summarized as one entry per CDR3 protein sequence, and DNA is absent. The table held for this sample gives 150,000 to 200,000 distinct CDR3 sequences. The ten largest clonotypes hold approximately 7% of the sample. Sample: blood. All receptors derive from a human donor with ulcerative colitis or Crohn's disease, or a healthy co-twin of an affected twin (not recorded which).

The V call is TRBV5-4, the J call TRBJ2-5; checking the TCRdb D call of TRBD2 is not possible without DNA. The V gene's germline CDR1 is SGHNT and CDR2 YYREEE (reference sequence). The CDR3 contains 15 residues. The CDR3 sequence: CASNPQQGVEETQYF. The full variable domain, its missing parts supplied by reference TRBV5-4 and TRBJ2-5, is ETGVTQSPTHLIKTRGQQVTLRCSSQSGHNTVSWYQQALGQGPQFIFQYYREEENGRGNFPPRFSGLQFPNYSSELNVNALELDDSALYLCASNPQQGVEETQYFGPGTRLLVL.

J is TRBJ2-5 and V is TRBV18; TCRdb's D call, TRBD1, is unchecked because there is no DNA. Germline V gene lookup returns CDR1 KGHSH and CDR2 LQKENI. The CDR3 is 16 amino acids. CDR3 loop: CASSPPSGQEGETQYF.

The chain has TRBV20-1 and TRBJ2-5. The CDR3 has 13 residues. Germline CDR1 reads DFQATT; CDR2 reads SNEGSKA (reference sequence). CDR3 sequence reads: CSALGTLEETQYF.

The chain is built from TRBV30 and TRBJ1-5; with no DNA, the TCRdb D assignment of TRBD1 cannot be verified. The CDR3 is made up of 13 amino acids. The germline V gene encodes CDR1 GTSNPN and CDR2 SVGIG (reference sequence). This chain's CDR3 is CAWRAPGTQPQHF.

This chain links TRBV29-1 with TRBJ1-1; checking the TCRdb D call of TRBD1 is not possible without DNA. This CDR3 comprises 12 residues. Germline loops: CDR1 SQVTM, CDR2 ANQGSEA. The CDR3 protein is CSVWAGLTEAFF.

V gene TRBV5-1 combines with J gene TRBJ2-1. The germline V gene encodes CDR1 SGHRS and CDR2 YFSETQ. The CDR3 length is 12 residues. Here the CDR3 reads CASSLGQDEQFF.

The chain carries TRBV19 and TRBJ2-1; TCRdb's D gene call, TRBD1, goes unchecked for lack of DNA. CDR1 LNHDA and CDR2 SQIVND come from the germline V gene (reference sequence). The CDR3 has 15 residues. Here the CDR3 reads CASSKDREGNNEQFF. The entire variable domain, with the rest obtained from reference TRBV19 and TRBJ2-1, is as follows: DGGITQSPKYLFRKEGQNVTLSCEQNLNHDAMYWYRQDPGQGLRLIYYSQIVNDFQKGDIAEGYSVSREKKESFPLTVTSAQKNPTAFYLCASSKDREGNNEQFFGPGTRLTVL.

This chain uses TRBV3-1 with TRBJ2-6. The CDR3 runs 16 residues. CDR1 LGHDT and CDR2 YNNKEL come from the germline V gene (reference sequence). The CDR3 sequence is CASSYDWSSGANVLTF.

This rearrangement joins TRBV10-3 to TRBJ1-1. There are 14 residues in the CDR3. Per the germline V gene, CDR1 is ENHRY and CDR2 is SYGVKD. The CDR3 spells CAISESRQNTEAFF.

J is TRBJ2-5 and V is TRBV20-1; TCRdb proposes TRBD1, but this gene call is untestable without DNA. The CDR3 is 13 amino acids. In germline, CDR1 is DFQATT, CDR2 SNEGSKA (reference sequence). The CDR3 reads CSAIGQGEETQYF.

The chain recombines TRBV3-1 with TRBJ1-3; as DNA is missing, the TRBD1 call by TCRdb cannot be tested. The CDR3 extends over 16 amino acids. CDR1 is LGHDT, CDR2 YNNKEL, per germline (reference sequence). The CDR3 sequence is CASSQWTGRSGNTIYF.

The chain is built from TRBV9 and TRBJ1-6; without DNA, the TCRdb call of TRBD1 cannot be checked. This CDR3 has 18 amino acids. Looked up from germline, CDR1 is SGDLS and CDR2 is YYNGEE. CDR3: CASSVAGFNGGWNSPLHF.

The CDR3 spells CASSHPRVPVDNEQFF. The J gene is TRBJ2-1, the V gene TRBV4-1; TCRdb outputs TRBD1, but without DNA this stays unchecked. This CDR3 is 16 amino acids long. From germline, CDR1 is MGHRA and CDR2 YSYEKL.

V and J are TRBV20-1 and TRBJ2-7. Looked up from germline, CDR1 is DFQATT and CDR2 is SNEGSKA (reference sequence). This CDR3 region has 13 residues. The CDR3 protein is CSAREPLAYEQYF.

The chain links TRBV5-1 to TRBJ2-2; the TCRdb call, TRBD1, lacks DNA for checking. Per the germline V gene, CDR1 is SGHRS and CDR2 is YFSETQ. This CDR3 contains 15 residues. CDR3 region: CASNPGGSSTGELFF.

The rearrangement joins TRBV7-6 to TRBJ2-7; TCRdb selects TRBD2, and the lack of DNA leaves this call unchecked. The germline gives CDR1 SGHVS, CDR2 FNYEAQ. The CDR3 consists of 14 residues. CDR3 residues: CASSLFGDFREQYF. The complete variable domain, with remaining parts taken from reference TRBV7-6 and TRBJ2-7, reads GAGVSQSPRYKVTKRGQDVALRCDPISGHVSLYWYRQALGQGPEFLTYFNYEAQQDKSGLPNDRFSAERPEGSISTLTIQRTEQRDSAMYRCASSLFGDFREQYFGPGTRLTVT.

CDR3 in amino acids: CSALDREINQPQHF. The chain links TRBV20-1 to TRBJ1-5; TCRdb reports TRBD1, a call that lacks DNA to check it against. Germline V gene lookup returns CDR1 DFQATT and CDR2 SNEGSKA (reference sequence). The length of the CDR3 is 14 residues.

The chain couples TRBV6-5 to TRBJ2-7. Germline lookup yields CDR1 MNHEY and CDR2 SVGAGI. The CDR3 sequence is 13 residues long. CDR3 in amino acids: CASSYFGRAEQYF.

The chain carries TRBV27 and TRBJ2-5. This CDR3 contains 15 residues. Germline loops: CDR1 MNHEY, CDR2 SMNVEV (reference sequence). CDR3 residues: CASSLGGIGSETQYF.

This chain connects TRBV20-1 to TRBJ1-6. Germline values: CDR1 DFQATT, CDR2 SNEGSKA (reference sequence). The CDR3 covers 12 residues. CDR3 protein: CSARSANSPLHF.

This rearrangement joins TRBV5-4 to TRBJ2-2; the D call from TCRdb, TRBD2, cannot be confirmed without DNA. The CDR3 loop spans 14 amino acids. The V gene's germline CDR1 is SGHNT and CDR2 YYREEE (reference sequence). This chain's CDR3 is CASSRASVTGELFF.

The chain uses TRBV6-5 and TRBJ2-1. This CDR3 region has 13 residues. CDR1 and CDR2 from the germline V gene are MNHEY and SVGAGI. The CDR3 spells CASSNWPYNEQFF.

The chain recombines TRBV12-3 or TRBV12-4 with TRBJ1-2; checking the TCRdb D call of TRBD1 is not possible without DNA. The CDR3 spans 14 residues. The CDR3 loop reads CASSPTGVGYGYTF.

The rearrangement uses TRBV7-9 and TRBJ2-7; TCRdb proposes TRBD2, but this gene call is untestable without DNA. The V gene's germline CDR1 is SEHNR and CDR2 FQNEAQ (reference sequence). The CDR3 is 14 residues long. The CDR3 protein is CASSSSIVNYEQYF.

This rearrangement joins TRBV5-1 to TRBJ2-7; with no DNA, the TCRdb D assignment of TRBD2 cannot be verified. This CDR3 contains 14 residues. The V gene's germline CDR1 is SGHRS and CDR2 YFSETQ. The CDR3 reads CASSFGGSGYEQYF.